A single sample gave rise to the 21 T cell receptor beta chains below, sequenced in a study of early T cells in non-severe SARS-CoV-2 infection. TCRdb re-analysed the 5' RACE reads in MiXCR, keeping a single row per CDR3 protein. The sample lists 50,000 to 60,000 distinct CDR3 sequences; roughly 12% were seen once. Input material: whole blood. The receptors come from an adult who was a healthcare worker with PCR-confirmed SARS-CoV-2 infection or an uninfected control (not recorded which).

This clonotype was seen many times. The chain has TRBV28 and TRBJ2-7, with D perhaps TRBD2 (6 bases). The CDR3 loop spans 13 amino acids. Between the trimmed V and J ends, which lost 10 bases and 2 bases, there was a span of 15 bases. Germline CDR1 is MDHEN and CDR2 is SYDVKM. CDR3 region: CATKISGAYEQYF. In DNA, the CDR3 is TGTGCCACCAAGATTAGCGGAGCCTACGAGCAGTACTTC.

In its sample, this clonotype was seen many times. The rearrangement links TRBV6-6 to TRBJ2-1; 7 bases align to TRBD1. Germline lookup yields CDR1 MNHNY and CDR2 SVGAGI (reference sequence). There are 14 residues in the CDR3. V dropped 5 bases and J dropped 7; count of bases not matched to a gene: 8. For the CDR3, the DNA is TGTGCCAGCAGTACCCCGGGACAGCGTAATGAGCAGTTCTTC. This codes for CASSTPGQRNEQFF.

This clonotype was seen ten or more times. J is TRBJ2-7 and V is TRBV7-2; D is possibly TRBD1 (6 bases). Germline V gene lookup returns CDR1 SGHTA and CDR2 FQGNSA. The V gene lost 2 bases and the J gene lost 2 bases, with 10 bases spanning the gap. This CDR3 is 14 amino acids long. CDR3: CASSLRGQPYEQYF. The CDR3 region has the DNA TGTGCCAGCAGCTTAAGGGGACAACCCTACGAGCAGTACTTC.

This clonotype was picked up a small number of times. This chain uses TRBV14 with TRBJ1-1; the D is unclear. The V gene's germline CDR1 is SGHDN and CDR2 FVKESK. V was pared by 0 bases and J by 2 bases, with 10 bases between. There are 15 residues in the CDR3. In nucleotides, the CDR3 is TGTGCCAGCAGCCAAGAGAGAGGATTTAACACTGAAGCTTTCTTT. Translation gives CASSQERGFNTEAFF.

There are a few counts of this clonotype. This sequence joins TRBV5-1 and TRBJ1-2; no definite D call. Germline CDR1 is SGHRS and CDR2 is YFSETQ. With 4 bases removed from V and 8 bases from J, the gap between germline ends came to 21 bases. This CDR3 comprises 15 residues. The CDR3, as DNA: TGCGCCAGCAGCCCAAACCGGGCAACAACGGGCGGCTACACCTTC. Its translation: CASSPNRATTGGYTF.

This clonotype was found a few times. The CDR3 bases are TGCGCCAGCAGCGGATACAACGCCGGCGAGCAGTACTTC. Translated, it gives CASSGYNAGEQYF. The chain has TRBV10-1 and TRBJ2-7; no definite D call. The germline V gene encodes CDR1 WNHNN and CDR2 SYGVQD (reference sequence). V dropped 6 bases and J dropped 6 bases, with 15 bases sitting between them. This CDR3 comprises 13 residues.

In its sample, this clonotype was seen a few times. V is TRBV6-4 and J is TRBJ1-1; a weak D match, TRBD1 (5 bases). Per germline, CDR1 MRHNA and CDR2 SNTAGT. This CDR3 comprises 13 residues. Trimming took 5 bases from V and 1 from J, leaving 8 bases between them. The CDR3 DNA follows: TGTGCCAGCAGTTCGCAGGGGAACACTGAAGCTTTCTTT. Translated, it gives CASSSQGNTEAFF.

V gene TRBV10-2 combines with J gene TRBJ1-2, with D tentatively TRBD1 (6 bases). Between the trimmed V and J ends, which lost 6 bases and 4 bases, there was a span of 15 bases. CDR3 length: 14 residues. CDR1 and CDR2 (germline): WSHSY, SAAADI. The CDR3 nucleotides are TGCGCCAGCAGCAGGGGCGCGGAAGGCTATGGCTACACCTTC. Amino acid sequence: CASSRGAEGYGYTF.

This clonotype came up many times. V gene TRBV27 combines with J gene TRBJ1-6, with D possibly matching TRBD1 (5 bases). CDR1 MNHEY and CDR2 SMNVEV come from the germline V gene (reference sequence). V was shortened by 8 bases and J by 8 bases, with 19 bases between the two germline ends. CDR3 size: 15 residues. CDR3 nucleotide sequence: TGTGCCAGCCCTGGGGGGGTGAGGGTGGATTCACCCCTCCACTTT. Translating it yields CASPGGVRVDSPLHF.

This clonotype has a count of ten or more. The V and J genes are TRBV7-2 and TRBJ1-1; D gene unclear. V gave up 1 base and J gave up 7 bases, with 16 bases separating them. CDR3 length: 15 residues. Germline V lookup: CDR1 SGHTA, CDR2 FQGNSA. The chain's CDR3 is CASSLELRDRGEAFF. CDR3 nucleotide sequence: TGTGCCAGCAGCTTAGAACTCCGGGATCGAGGTGAAGCTTTCTTT. Complete variable domain (other parts from reference TRBV7-2 and TRBJ1-1): GAGVSQSPSNKVTEKGKDVELRCDPISGHTALYWYRQSLGQGLEFLIYFQGNSAPDKSGLPSDRFSAERTGGSVSTLTIQRTQQEDSAVYLCASSLELRDRGEAFFGQGTRLTVV.

This clonotype has only a few counts. The chain is built from TRBV5-6 and TRBJ2-2; D ambiguous. The germline V gene has CDR1 SGHDT and CDR2 YYEEEE. The ends were cut back, 4 bases at V and 0 bases at J, with 7 bases in the middle. There are 14 residues in the CDR3. CDR3 in amino acids: CASSPDPNTGELFF. The CDR3 nucleotides are TGTGCCAGCAGCCCGGACCCGAACACCGGGGAGCTGTTTTTT.

This clonotype has only a few counts. The rearrangement links TRBV10-3 to TRBJ2-7, with D possibly being TRBD2 (7 bases). Germline V gene data show CDR1 as ENHRY and CDR2 as SYGVKD. Between the trimmed V and J ends, which lost 2 bases and 2 bases, there was a span of 13 bases. CDR3 length: 15 residues. The CDR3 is CAISEIGGGTYEQYF. The CDR3 DNA sequence: TGTGCCATCAGTGAGATAGGGGGAGGGACCTACGAGCAGTACTTC.

This clonotype has just a few counts. The V and J genes are TRBV28 and TRBJ2-1, with a weak D call TRBD1 (5 bases). CDR3 size: 14 residues. Germline-derived CDR1 and CDR2 are MDHEN and SYDVKM. V lost 8 bases and J lost 5, with 16 bases in between. The CDR3 DNA follows: TGTGCCAGCTCCCAGTTTTCAGGGCACAATGAGCAGTTCTTC. It encodes CASSQFSGHNEQFF.

This clonotype was counted between two and nine times. The chain joins TRBV6-2 or TRBV6-3 to TRBJ1-1, with a possible D match to TRBD1 (5 bases). This CDR3 has 13 amino acids. Germline assignment: CDR1 MNHEY and CDR2 SVGEGT. The V end lost 10 bases, the J end lost 0 bases, and 12 bases lay between the germline ends. The CDR3 reads CAIRRGLNTEAFF. The DNA for the CDR3 is TGTGCCATACGTCGGGGCCTGAACACTGAAGCTTTCTTT.

The V call is TRBV2, the J call TRBJ2-5; D may match TRBD1 or TRBD2 (5 bases each). The CDR3 runs 16 residues. V was shortened by 6 bases and J by 5 bases, with 22 bases between the two germline ends. From germline, CDR1 is SNHLY and CDR2 FYNNEI. The CDR3 DNA sequence: TGTGCCAGCAGCATAAACGGGACCCCAGTTACCGAGACCCAGTACTTC. It is translated as CASSINGTPVTETQYF.

The chain recombines TRBV28 with TRBJ2-3; TRBD2 aligns across 7 bases. Unmatched junction bases numbered 9, after V lost 8 bases and J lost 4 bases. This CDR3 contains 14 residues. Germline CDR1 reads MDHEN; CDR2 reads SYDVKM. The CDR3 region is CASGGGTWADTQYF. The CDR3 DNA reads as TGTGCCAGCGGGGGGGGGACTTGGGCAGATACGCAGTATTTT.

In this sample, this clonotype turned up a few times. The chain links TRBV5-5 to TRBJ1-5, with TRBD1 matching over 7 bases. The germline gives CDR1 SGHKS, CDR2 YYEKEE (reference sequence). With V trimmed by 0 bases and J by 6 bases, 6 bases remained unmatched. The CDR3 loop spans 15 amino acids. This CDR3 is CASSLVAGGGQPQHF. CDR3 in DNA: TGTGCCAGCAGCTTGGTCGCAGGGGGAGGTCAGCCCCAGCATTTT.

V usage is TRBV10-1 and J usage is TRBJ2-7; D possibly corresponds to TRBD2 (5 bases). This CDR3 spans 12 amino acids. V lost 2 bases and J 4 bases, leaving 6 bases between the germline ends. Germline CDR1 reads WNHNN; CDR2 reads SYGVQD (reference sequence). CDR3: CASSEPGYEQYF. Here the CDR3 DNA reads TGCGCCAGCAGTGAGCCGGGATACGAGCAGTACTTC.

The rearrangement joins TRBV20-1 to TRBJ2-5; tentatively, D is TRBD2 (6 bases). The CDR3 covers 13 residues. Deletions cut 5 bases from V and 2 bases from J, with 12 bases between. Germline assignment: CDR1 DFQATT and CDR2 SNEGSKA (reference sequence). The CDR3 bases are TGCAGTGCTGACCGGGACTTGCAAGAGACCCAGTACTTC. It codes for CSADRDLQETQYF.

This clonotype was recorded at least ten times. The chain links TRBV10-3 to TRBJ2-7; TRBD1 aligns across 8 bases. Germline CDR1 and CDR2: ENHRY and SYGVKD. The CDR3 has 14 residues. V trimming: 7 bases; J trimming: 6 bases; junction bases outside the gene matches: 11. The chain's CDR3 is CAIKGKDRVAEQYF. CDR3 coding DNA: TGTGCCATCAAGGGAAAGGACAGGGTTGCCGAGCAGTACTTC.

CDR3 DNA: TGTGCCAGCAGTGAGAGGGGAAGCTATGGCTACACCTTC. It is translated as CASSERGSYGYTF. The chain uses TRBV2 and TRBJ1-2; possible D gene TRBD1, 5 bases. Trimming took 3 bases from V and 4 from J, leaving 9 bases between them. Germline lookup yields CDR1 SNHLY and CDR2 FYNNEI. CDR3 length: 13 residues.